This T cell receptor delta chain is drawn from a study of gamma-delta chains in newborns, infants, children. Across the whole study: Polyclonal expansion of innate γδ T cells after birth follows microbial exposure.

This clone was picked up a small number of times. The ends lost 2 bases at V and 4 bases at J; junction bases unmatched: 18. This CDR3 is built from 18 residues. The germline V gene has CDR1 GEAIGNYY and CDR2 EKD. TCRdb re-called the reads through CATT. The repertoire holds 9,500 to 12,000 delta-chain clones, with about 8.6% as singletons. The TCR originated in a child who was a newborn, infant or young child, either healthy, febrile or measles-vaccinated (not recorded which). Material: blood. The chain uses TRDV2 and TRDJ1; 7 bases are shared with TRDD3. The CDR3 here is CACDNLQAGGPFRDKLIF. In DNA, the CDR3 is TGTGCCTGTGACAACCTTCAAGCTGGGGGCCCTTTCCGCGATAAACTCATCTTT.